The rows below give T cell receptor beta chains drawn from one sample of a study of cytomegalovirus exposure and HLA in healthy donors. Profiling relied on immunoSEQ multiplex PCR, and the TCRdb table lists in-frame clones only, not all of them. Among about 130,000 clones listed, 80% were seen once. Sequenced material: PBMCs. All receptors derive from a man aged 25-40 years in good health and CMV-seronegative. The CDR3 runs from the conserved cysteine through the conserved F or W. Each record gives: J gene, clone size, V gene, D gene, CDR3 protein, CDR3 DNA. A D gene is named only where the DNA matches it firmly. Some rows have no size entry. The others give once, few or many, or a class for an expanded clone.

TRBJ2-1,.,TRBV7-9,TRBD2,CASSQGLAGSDEQFF,TGTGCCAGCAGCCAGGGACTAGCGGGATCTGATGAGCAGTTCTTC
TRBJ2-3,.,TRBV6-5,TRBD2,CASSGREGGDTQYF,TGTGCCAGCAGTGGCCGGGAGGGAGGAGATACGCAGTATTTT
TRBJ2-5,.,TRBV2,TRBD1,CASRTLDRGETQYF,TGTGCCAGCAGGACTTTGGACAGGGGCGAGACCCAGTACTTC
TRBJ1-1,.,TRBV4-3,.,CASSRAKTGNTEAFF,TGCGCCAGCAGCCGAGCTAAGACAGGGAACACTGAAGCTTTCTTT
TRBJ1-3,.,TRBV9,TRBD1,CASSAAGGTGNTIYF,TGTGCCAGCAGCGCTGCAGGGGGAACTGGAAACACCATATATTTT
TRBJ1-5,.,TRBV2,.,CASTLNPPGYDNQPQHF,TGTGCCAGCACCCTTAACCCCCCCGGTTACGACAATCAGCCCCAGCATTTT
TRBJ1-6,.,TRBV4-3,TRBD1,CASSQERTGASPLHF,TGCGCCAGCAGCCAGGAAAGGACAGGGGCTTCACCCCTCCACTTT
TRBJ1-2,.,TRBV27,TRBD1,CASSPQGVYGYTF,TGTGCCAGCAGTCCCCAGGGGGTTTATGGCTACACCTTC
TRBJ2-1,.,TRBV4-1,TRBD2,CASSQAGLAGEQFF,TGCGCCAGCAGCCAAGCCGGACTAGCGGGCGAGCAGTTCTTC
TRBJ2-1,.,TRBV5-6,.,CASLSGDDNEQFF,TGTGCCAGCCTAAGCGGAGATGACAATGAGCAGTTCTTC
TRBJ1-4,.,TRBV6-1,.,CASSAGFEKLFF,TGTGCCAGCAGTGCAGGGTTTGAAAAACTGTTTTTT
TRBJ1-4,.,TRBV28,TRBD1,CASSLWGQNEKLFF,TGTGCCAGCAGTTTATGGGGACAGAATGAAAAACTGTTTTTT
TRBJ2-7,.,TRBV28,.,CASSFSQGTYEQYF,TGTGCCAGCAGTTTTTCACAGGGTACCTACGAGCAGTACTTC
TRBJ1-2,.,TRBV7-2,TRBD1,CASSGQDYATGYTF,TGTGCCAGCAGCGGACAGGACTATGCCACTGGCTACACCTTC
TRBJ2-3,once,TRBV27,.,CASSFRSTDTQYF,TGTGCCAGCAGTTTCCGGAGCACAGATACGCAGTATTTT
TRBJ2-7,.,TRBV18,.,CASSPSNRVGYEQYF,TGTGCCAGCTCACCCAGTAACAGGGTAGGGTACGAGCAGTACTTC
TRBJ2-1,few,TRBV5-6,.,CASSLTAPYNEQFF,TGTGCCAGCAGCTTGACAGCCCCCTACAATGAGCAGTTCTTC
TRBJ2-5,.,TRBV7-2,.,CASSLWSDYGTQYF,TGTGCCAGCAGCTTATGGTCGGACTACGGGACCCAGTACTTC
TRBJ2-7,.,TRBV15,.,CATSRDRGMGEQYF,TGTGCCACCAGCAGAGATCGAGGGATGGGGGAGCAGTACTTC
TRBJ2-7,.,TRBV30,TRBD1,CAWGQGNYEQYF,TGTGCCTGGGGACAGGGAAACTACGAGCAGTACTTC
TRBJ1-5,.,TRBV2,TRBD1,CASSTGGLQHF,TGTGCCAGCAGCACAGGGGGCCTCCAGCATTTT
TRBJ2-7,.,TRBV9,.,CASSVSGTFYEQYF,TGTGCCAGCAGCGTCTCCGGGACATTCTACGAGCAGTACTTC
TRBJ1-1,.,TRBV7-6,TRBD1,CASSLDRGEAFF,TGTGCCAGCAGCCTAGACAGGGGAGAGGCTTTCTTT
TRBJ1-2,.,TRBV9,.,CASSVVSDSPYYGYTF,TGTGCCAGCAGCGTAGTATCCGACAGCCCTTACTATGGCTACACCTTC
TRBJ1-2,.,TRBV27,.,CASSSSPSLTPARTGYTF,TGTGCCAGCAGTTCTAGCCCATCGCTTACCCCGGCCCGAACGGGCTACACCTTC
TRBJ2-7,.,TRBV13,TRBD1,CASTVGQGREQYF,TGTGCCAGCACCGTGGGACAGGGACGCGAGCAGTACTTC
TRBJ1-6,.,TRBV29-1,.,CSVGGGGSPLHF,TGCAGCGTCGGGGGCGGGGGTTCACCCCTCCACTTT
TRBJ2-5,.,TRBV7-8,.,CASSLPLGKGETQYF,TGTGCCAGCAGCTTACCTCTCGGGAAAGGGGAGACCCAGTACTTC
TRBJ2-7,.,TRBV27,TRBD1,CASSSWTGLTYEQYF,TGTGCCAGCAGTTCTTGGACAGGGTTGACCTACGAGCAGTACTTC
TRBJ2-7,.,TRBV4-1,.,CASSQDPGGSYEQYF,TGCGCCAGCAGCCAAGACCCCGGAGGCTCCTACGAGCAGTACTTC
TRBJ2-1,.,TRBV4-1,TRBD2,CASSQEKRDVLQFF,TGCGCCAGCAGCCAAGAGAAGCGGGACGTATTGCAGTTCTTC
TRBJ2-1,.,TRBV9,.,CASSADSGGNEQFF,TGTGCCAGCAGCGCGGACAGTGGTGGAAATGAGCAGTTCTTC
TRBJ2-7,.,TRBV11-3,.,CASSLYSTYEQYF,TGTGCCAGCAGCTTATACAGTACCTACGAGCAGTACTTC
TRBJ1-2,.,TRBV5-4,.,CASSPAVQGGYGYTF,TGTGCCAGCAGCCCGGCGGTCCAGGGTGGGTATGGCTACACCTTC
TRBJ2-6,.,TRBV10-3,TRBD1,CAIKERTGGSGANVLTF,TGTGCCATCAAGGAAAGGACAGGGGGCAGTGGGGCCAACGTCCTGACTTTC
TRBJ2-2,.,TRBV7-9,.,CASSLSFYRATGELFF,TGTGCCAGCAGCTTAAGTTTTTACAGGGCCACCGGGGAGCTGTTTTTT
TRBJ2-1,.,TRBV4-1,.,CASSPDLSKYNEQFF,TGCGCCAGCAGCCCGGACTTGTCGAAGTACAATGAGCAGTTCTTC
TRBJ2-3,.,TRBV25-1,.,CASRGVSDTQYF,TGTGCCAGCAGGGGCGTTTCAGATACGCAGTATTTT
TRBJ2-5,.,TRBV27,.,CASSLSSQETQYF,TGTGCCAGCAGCCTCTCGAGTCAAGAGACCCAGTACTTC
TRBJ2-1,few,TRBV7-2,TRBD1,CASSPRDRYNEQFF,TGTGCCAGCAGCCCCCGGGACAGGTACAATGAGCAGTTCTTC
TRBJ2-7,.,TRBV6-6,TRBD1,CASSLQGRSSYEQYF,TGTGCCAGCAGCCTACAGGGGCGAAGCTCCTACGAGCAGTACTTC
TRBJ2-7,.,TRBV5-1,TRBD1,CASSRGPGQRNYEQYF,TGCGCCAGCAGCCGGGGCCCGGGACAGCGAAACTACGAGCAGTACTTC
TRBJ2-7,.,TRBV30,TRBD2,CAWGRGLSYEQYF,TGTGCCTGGGGGAGGGGACTTTCCTACGAGCAGTACTTC
TRBJ2-7,.,TRBV7-9,TRBD1,CASSSIYKGQGAFGEQYF,TGTGCCAGCAGCTCAATCTACAAGGGACAGGGGGCTTTTGGGGAGCAGTACTTC
TRBJ2-6,.,TRBV7-9,TRBD1,CASRTTGVGANVLTF,TGTGCCAGCAGGACTACAGGGGTTGGGGCCAACGTCCTGACTTTC